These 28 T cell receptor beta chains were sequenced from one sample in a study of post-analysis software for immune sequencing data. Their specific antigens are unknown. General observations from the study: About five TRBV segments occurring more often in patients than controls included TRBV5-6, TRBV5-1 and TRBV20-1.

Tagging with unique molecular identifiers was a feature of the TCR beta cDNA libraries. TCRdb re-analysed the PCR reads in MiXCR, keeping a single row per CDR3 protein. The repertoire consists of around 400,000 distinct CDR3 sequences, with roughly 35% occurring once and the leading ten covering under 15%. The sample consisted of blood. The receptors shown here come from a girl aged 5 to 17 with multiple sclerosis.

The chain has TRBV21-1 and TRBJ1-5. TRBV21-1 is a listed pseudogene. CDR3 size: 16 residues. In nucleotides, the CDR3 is TGTGCCAGCAGCAATGGGCCCCGGTCGGCCCATCAGCCCCAGCATTTT. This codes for CASSNGPRSAHQPQHF.

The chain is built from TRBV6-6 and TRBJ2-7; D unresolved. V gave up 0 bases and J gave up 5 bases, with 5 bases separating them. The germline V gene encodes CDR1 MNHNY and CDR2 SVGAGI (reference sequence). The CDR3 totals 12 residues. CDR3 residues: CASSYSQDEQYF. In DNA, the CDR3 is TGTGCCAGCAGTTACTCTCAGGACGAGCAGTACTTC.

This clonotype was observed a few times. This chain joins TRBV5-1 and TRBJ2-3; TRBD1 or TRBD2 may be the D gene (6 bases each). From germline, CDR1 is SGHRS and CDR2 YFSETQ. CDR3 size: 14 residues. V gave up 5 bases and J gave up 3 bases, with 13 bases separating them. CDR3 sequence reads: CASRSGGGTDTQYF. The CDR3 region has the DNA TGCGCCAGCAGGTCCGGGGGCGGAACAGATACGCAGTATTTT.

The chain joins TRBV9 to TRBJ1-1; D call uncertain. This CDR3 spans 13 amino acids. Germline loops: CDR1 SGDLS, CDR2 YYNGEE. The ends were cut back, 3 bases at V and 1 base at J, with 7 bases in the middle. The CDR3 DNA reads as TGTGCCAGCAGCGCCGGCCCGAACACTGAAGCTTTCTTT. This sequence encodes CASSAGPNTEAFF.

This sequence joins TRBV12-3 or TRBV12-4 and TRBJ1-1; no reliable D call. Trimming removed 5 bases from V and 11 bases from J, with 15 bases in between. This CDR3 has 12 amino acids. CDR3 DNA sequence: TGTGCCAGCAGTCCCTCGCCCCAAAGGGCTTTCTTT. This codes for CASSPSPQRAFF.

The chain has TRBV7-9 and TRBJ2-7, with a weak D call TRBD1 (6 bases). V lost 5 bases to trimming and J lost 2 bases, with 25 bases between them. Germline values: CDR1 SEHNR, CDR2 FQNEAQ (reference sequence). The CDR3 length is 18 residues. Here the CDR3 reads CASSPQIGGRGNPYEQYF. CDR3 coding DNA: TGTGCCAGCAGCCCCCAAATTGGAGGCAGGGGAAATCCCTACGAGCAGTACTTC.

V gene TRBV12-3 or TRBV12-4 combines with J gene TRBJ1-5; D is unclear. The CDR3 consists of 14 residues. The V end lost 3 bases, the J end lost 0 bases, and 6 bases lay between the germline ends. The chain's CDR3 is CASSLWDSNQPQHF. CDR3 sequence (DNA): TGTGCCAGCAGTTTGTGGGATAGCAATCAGCCCCAGCATTTT.

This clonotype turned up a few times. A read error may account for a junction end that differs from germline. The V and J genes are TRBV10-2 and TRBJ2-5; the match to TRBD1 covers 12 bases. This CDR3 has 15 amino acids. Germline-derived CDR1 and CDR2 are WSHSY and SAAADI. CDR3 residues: CASQPGTGGQGTQYF. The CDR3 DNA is TGCGCCAGCCAACCCGGGACAGGGGGCCAAGGGACCCAGTACTTC.

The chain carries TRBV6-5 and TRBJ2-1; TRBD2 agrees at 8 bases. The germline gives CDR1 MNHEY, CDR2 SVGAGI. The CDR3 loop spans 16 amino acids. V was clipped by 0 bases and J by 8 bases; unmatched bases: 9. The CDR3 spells CASSYSTLAGGHEQFF. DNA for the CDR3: TGTGCCAGCAGTTACTCGACGCTAGCGGGCGGCCATGAGCAGTTCTTC.

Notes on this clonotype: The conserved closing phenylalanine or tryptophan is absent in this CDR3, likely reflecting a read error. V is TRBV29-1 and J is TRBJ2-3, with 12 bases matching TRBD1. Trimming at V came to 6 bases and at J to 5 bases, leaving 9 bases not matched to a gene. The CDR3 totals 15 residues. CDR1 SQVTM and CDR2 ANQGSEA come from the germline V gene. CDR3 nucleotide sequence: TGCAGCGTACGGGACAGGGGGCGGCTGGAAGATACGCAGTATGTT. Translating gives CSVRDRGRLEDTQYV.

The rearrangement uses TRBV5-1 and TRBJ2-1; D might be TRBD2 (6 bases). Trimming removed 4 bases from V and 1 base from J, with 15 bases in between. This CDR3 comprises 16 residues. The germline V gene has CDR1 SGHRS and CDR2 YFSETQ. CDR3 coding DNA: TGCGCCAGCAGCCGAGGGACTCTGGATTCCTACAATGAGCAGTTCTTC. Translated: CASSRGTLDSYNEQFF.

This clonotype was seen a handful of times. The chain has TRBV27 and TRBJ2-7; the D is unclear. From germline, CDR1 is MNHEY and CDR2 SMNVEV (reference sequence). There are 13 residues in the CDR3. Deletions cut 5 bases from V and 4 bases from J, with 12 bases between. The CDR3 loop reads CASSPGRAYEQYF. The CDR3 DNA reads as TGTGCCAGCAGTCCCGGAAGGGCGTACGAGCAGTACTTC.

CDR3 bases: TGCGCCAGCAGCCAGGGACGGGGAAACCAACAGAGGGCTTTCTTT. Its protein is CASSQGRGNQQRAFF. This rearrangement joins TRBV4-1 to TRBJ1-1, with a weak D call TRBD1 (5 bases). Per the germline V gene, CDR1 is MGHRA and CDR2 is YSYEKL. This CDR3 spans 15 amino acids. V was cut by 3 bases and J by 11 bases, with 22 bases left in between.

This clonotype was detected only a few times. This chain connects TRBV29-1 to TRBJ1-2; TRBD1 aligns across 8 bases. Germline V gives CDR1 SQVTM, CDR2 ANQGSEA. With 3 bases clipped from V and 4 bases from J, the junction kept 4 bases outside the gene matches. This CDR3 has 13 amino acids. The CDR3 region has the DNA TGCAGCGTTGAGGACAGGGTTGCCTATGGCTACACCTTC. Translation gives CSVEDRVAYGYTF.

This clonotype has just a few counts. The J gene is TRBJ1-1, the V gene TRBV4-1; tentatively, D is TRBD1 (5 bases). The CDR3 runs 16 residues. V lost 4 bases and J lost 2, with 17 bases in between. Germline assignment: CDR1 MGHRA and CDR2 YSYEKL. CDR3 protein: CASSRLFPGPNTEAFF. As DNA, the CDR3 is TGCGCCAGCAGCCGCCTATTTCCGGGACCCAACACTGAAGCTTTCTTT.

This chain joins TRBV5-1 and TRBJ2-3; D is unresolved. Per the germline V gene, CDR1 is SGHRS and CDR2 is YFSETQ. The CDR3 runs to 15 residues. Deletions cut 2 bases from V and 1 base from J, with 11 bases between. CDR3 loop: CASSFLGMGTDTQYF. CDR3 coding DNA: TGCGCCAGCAGCTTTTTGGGGATGGGCACAGATACGCAGTATTTT.

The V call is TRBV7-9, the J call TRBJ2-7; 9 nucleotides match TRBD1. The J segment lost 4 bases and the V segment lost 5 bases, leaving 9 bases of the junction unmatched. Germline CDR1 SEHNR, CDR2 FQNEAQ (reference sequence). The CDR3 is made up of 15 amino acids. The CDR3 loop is CASSPTGGPPYEQYF. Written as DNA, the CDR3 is TGTGCCAGCAGCCCGACAGGGGGGCCACCATACGAGCAGTACTTC.

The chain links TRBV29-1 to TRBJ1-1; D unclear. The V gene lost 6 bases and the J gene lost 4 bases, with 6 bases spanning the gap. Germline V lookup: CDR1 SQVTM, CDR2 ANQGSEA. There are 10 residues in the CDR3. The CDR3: CSVTSTEAFF. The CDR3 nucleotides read TGCAGCGTAACTAGCACTGAAGCTTTCTTT.

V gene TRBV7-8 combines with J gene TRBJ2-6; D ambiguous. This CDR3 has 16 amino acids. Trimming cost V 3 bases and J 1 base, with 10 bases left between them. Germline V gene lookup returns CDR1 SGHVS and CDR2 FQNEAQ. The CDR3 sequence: CASSFLIGSGANVLTF. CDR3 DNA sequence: TGTGCCAGCAGCTTTCTTATCGGGTCTGGGGCCAACGTCCTGACTTTC.

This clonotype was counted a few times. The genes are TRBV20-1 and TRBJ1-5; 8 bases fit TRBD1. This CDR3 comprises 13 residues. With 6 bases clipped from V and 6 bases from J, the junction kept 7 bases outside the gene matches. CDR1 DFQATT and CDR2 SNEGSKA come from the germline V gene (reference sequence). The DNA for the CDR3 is TGCAGTGCAAGGGACAGGAGGGGTCAGCCCCAGCATTTT. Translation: CSARDRRGQPQHF.

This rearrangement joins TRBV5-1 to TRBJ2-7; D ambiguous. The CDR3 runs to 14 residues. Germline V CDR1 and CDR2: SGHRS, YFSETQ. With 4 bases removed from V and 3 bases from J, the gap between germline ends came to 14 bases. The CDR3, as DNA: TGCGCCAGCAGCCCGGATGCCTCCTACTACGAGCAGTACTTC. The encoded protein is CASSPDASYYEQYF.

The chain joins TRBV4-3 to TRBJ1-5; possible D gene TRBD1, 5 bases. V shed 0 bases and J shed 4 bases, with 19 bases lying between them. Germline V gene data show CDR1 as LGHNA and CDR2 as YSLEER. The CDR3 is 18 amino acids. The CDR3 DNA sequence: TGCGCCAGCAGCCAAGATTGGCCAGGGAATGAAGGAAATCAGCCCCAGCATTTT. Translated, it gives CASSQDWPGNEGNQPQHF.

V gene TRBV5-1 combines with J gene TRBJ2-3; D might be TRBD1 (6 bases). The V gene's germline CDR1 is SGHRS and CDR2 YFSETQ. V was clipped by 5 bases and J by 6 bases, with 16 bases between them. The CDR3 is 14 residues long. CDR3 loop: CASRPQGDGDTQYF. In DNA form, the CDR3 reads TGCGCCAGCAGGCCACAGGGTGATGGCGATACGCAGTATTTT.

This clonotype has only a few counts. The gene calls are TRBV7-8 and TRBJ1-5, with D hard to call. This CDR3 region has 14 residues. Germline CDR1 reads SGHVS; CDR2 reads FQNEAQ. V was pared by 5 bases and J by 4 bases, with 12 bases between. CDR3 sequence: CASSHPGLNQPQHF. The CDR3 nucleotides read TGTGCCAGCAGCCACCCGGGTCTTAATCAGCCCCAGCATTTT.

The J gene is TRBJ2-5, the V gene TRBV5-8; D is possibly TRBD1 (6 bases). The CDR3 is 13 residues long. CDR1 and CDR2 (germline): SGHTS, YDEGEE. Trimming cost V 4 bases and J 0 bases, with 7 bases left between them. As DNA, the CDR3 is TGTGCCAGCAGCAAGGGGGACCAAGAGACCCAGTACTTC. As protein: CASSKGDQETQYF.

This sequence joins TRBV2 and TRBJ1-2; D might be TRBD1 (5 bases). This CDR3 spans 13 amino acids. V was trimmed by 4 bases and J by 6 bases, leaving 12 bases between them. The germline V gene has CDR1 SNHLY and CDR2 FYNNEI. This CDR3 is CASSAGDWDGYTF. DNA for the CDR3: TGTGCCAGCAGTGCTGGGGACTGGGATGGCTACACCTTC.

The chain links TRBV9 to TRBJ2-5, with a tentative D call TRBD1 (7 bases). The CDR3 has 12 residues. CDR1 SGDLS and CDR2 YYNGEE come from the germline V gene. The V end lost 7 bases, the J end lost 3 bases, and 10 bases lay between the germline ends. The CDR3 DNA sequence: TGTGCCAGCGGCAGGGGGGAAGAGACCCAGTACTTC. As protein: CASGRGEETQYF.

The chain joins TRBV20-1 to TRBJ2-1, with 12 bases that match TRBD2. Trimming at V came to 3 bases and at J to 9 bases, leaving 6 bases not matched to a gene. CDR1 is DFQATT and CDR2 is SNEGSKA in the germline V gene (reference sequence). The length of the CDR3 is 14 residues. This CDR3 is CSARPGLAGAEQFF. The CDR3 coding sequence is TGCAGTGCTAGGCCGGGACTAGCGGGTGCTGAGCAGTTCTTC.